A selection of T cell receptor beta chains follows, all from one sample in a study of T cell responses to AZD1222 COVID-19 vaccine. Profiled with immunoSEQ multiplex PCR; TCRdb holds only in-frame clones, not every one. The sample includes over 150,000 clones, 92% of them seen just once. Sequences were derived from peripheral blood, sampled on day 0 of AZD1222 vaccination. The receptors originated from an adult in good health. Both conserved end residues are part of each CDR3. The D gene is left open where the match is weak. Rows give clone size only sometimes, using once, few, many, or a class for an expanded clone.

V	size	D	J	DNA	CDR3
TRBV27	-	TRBD1	TRBJ2-7	TGTGCCAGCAGTAGCCGGGACAGAGCCTACGAGCAGTACTTC	CASSSRDRAYEQYF
TRBV13	once	-	TRBJ1-2	TGTGCCAGCAGTTCACGGACAGTGCGCTATGGCTACACCTTC	CASSSRTVRYGYTF
TRBV5-5	-	TRBD1	TRBJ2-7	TGTGCCAGCAGCGCACACCGGGACAGGGGGAACGAGCAGTACTTC	CASSAHRDRGNEQYF
TRBV15	-	TRBD1	TRBJ1-2	TGTGCCACCAGCAGCCTCAGGGGGACAGGTCCGCGGGGTGGCTACACCTTC	CATSSLRGTGPRGGYTF
TRBV27	-	TRBD1	TRBJ1-1	TGTGCCAGCAGTCTGACAGGGTTCACTGAAGCTTTCTTT	CASSLTGFTEAFF
TRBV6-6	once	-	TRBJ1-5	TGTGCCAGCAGTTATCAGGGAGAACAGCCCCAGCATTTT	CASSYQGEQPQHF
TRBV19	-	-	TRBJ1-5	TGTGCCAGTAGTATACTCGGGTCCCAGGGCAATCAGCCCCAGCATTTT	CASSILGSQGNQPQHF
TRBV7-9	-	-	TRBJ1-1	TGTGCCAGCACTGAGTGGAGGGAGAACACTGAAGCTTTCTTT	CASTEWRENTEAFF
TRBV7-2	-	TRBD1	TRBJ1-2	TGTGCCAGCAGCTTAGGGGATACAGGGGCCGCATATGGCTACACCTTC	CASSLGDTGAAYGYTF
TRBV7-6	once	-	TRBJ2-7	TGTGCCAGCACTAGAGCTCCCCAGGGTGCCTCCTACGAGCAGTACTTC	CASTRAPQGASYEQYF
TRBV4-2	-	TRBD2	TRBJ2-2	TGTGCCAGCAGCCAAGAAACTAGCGGGAGGGTAGGTGGCGGGGAGCTGTTTTTT	CASSQETSGRVGGGELFF
TRBV7-9	-	-	TRBJ1-4	TGTGCCAGCAGCTTAGACCTCTTGGGTGAAAAACTGTTTTTT	CASSLDLLGEKLFF
TRBV18	-	-	TRBJ1-5	TGTGCCAGCTCACCACAGGACACTAGCAATCAGCCCCAGCATTTT	CASSPQDTSNQPQHF
TRBV7-9	-	-	TRBJ1-2	TGTGCCAGCAGCTCTACGGGCTACACCTTC	CASSSTGYTF
TRBV9	-	-	TRBJ1-1	TGTGCCAGCAGCAAAGGCTCGGGCTTGAACACTGAAGCTTTCTTT	CASSKGSGLNTEAFF
TRBV27	-	TRBD1	TRBJ2-7	TGTGCCAGCAGTTTTCTGACAGGGACCTACGAGCAGTACTTC	CASSFLTGTYEQYF
TRBV30	-	TRBD1	TRBJ1-2	TGTGCCTGGAATATTGGACAGGCTGGCTACACCTTC	CAWNIGQAGYTF
TRBV28	-	-	TRBJ1-5	TGTGCCAGCAGCCCGGGGGGTTTACGGAATCAGCCCCAGCATTTT	CASSPGGLRNQPQHF
TRBV7-9	-	-	TRBJ1-3	TGTGCCAGCAGCTTGGACAGAAACACCATATATTTT	CASSLDRNTIYF
TRBV7-3	-	TRBD2	TRBJ2-3	TGTGCCAGCAGCATTTTAGCGGGGCGCTCAGATACGCAGTATTTT	CASSILAGRSDTQYF
TRBV9	-	-	TRBJ2-3	TGTGCCAGCGGGGGGACTAGCACAGATACGCAGTATTTT	CASGGTSTDTQYF
TRBV18	-	-	TRBJ2-7	TGTGCCAGCTCCCTGGGGGCGGGGACCAACTACGAGCAGTACTTC	CASSLGAGTNYEQYF
TRBV15	-	TRBD1	TRBJ2-1	TGTGCCACCAGCAGCTTTGGGACAGGGGGAGGTAATGAGCAGTTCTTC	CATSSFGTGGGNEQFF
TRBV27	once	-	TRBJ2-3	TGTGCCAGCAGTTTATTAGGTGCCTACTATAGCACAGATACGCAGTATTTT	CASSLLGAYYSTDTQYF
TRBV6-5	-	-	TRBJ1-2	TGTGCCAGCAGCCCAGGAGGCTATGGCTACACCTTC	CASSPGGYGYTF
TRBV18	-	-	TRBJ1-4	TGTGCCAGCTCAGGGGCAACTAATGAAAAACTGTTTTTT	CASSGATNEKLFF
TRBV3-1/TRBV3-2	-	-	TRBJ1-4	TGTGCCAGCAGCCAAGAATCAGGATTTAATGAAAAACTGTTTTTT	CASSQESGFNEKLFF
TRBV29-1	-	-	TRBJ1-5	TGCAGCGTTGAACTATCTGGCAATCAGCCCCAGCATTTT	CSVELSGNQPQHF
TRBV30	-	-	TRBJ1-2	TGTGCCTGGAGTGTAGGGGGGGGACGGAGCTATGGCTACACCTTC	CAWSVGGGRSYGYTF
TRBV3-1/TRBV3-2	-	-	TRBJ2-5	TGTGCCAGCAGCCAAGAGGGGTGGGAGACCCAGTACTTC	CASSQEGWETQYF
TRBV27	-	-	TRBJ1-2	TGTGCCAGCAGTTTTGTCGGTCGCGCGAGGGCCTATGGCTACACCTTC	CASSFVGRARAYGYTF
TRBV20-1	-	-	TRBJ2-3	TGCAGTGCTAGTCGCAGGGAAAGATTCACAGATACGCAGTATTTT	CSASRRERFTDTQYF
TRBV7-6	-	TRBD2	TRBJ2-3	TGTGCCAGCAGCTTTGAACTAGCGGGGGTCACAGATACGCAGTATTTT	CASSFELAGVTDTQYF
TRBV4-1	few	-	TRBJ1-2	TGCGCCAGCAGCCATTTTGGGAAAAACTATGGCTACACCTTC	CASSHFGKNYGYTF
TRBV18	-	-	TRBJ2-2	TGTGCCAGCTCACCACCGGGCCACACCGGGGAGCTGTTTTTT	CASSPPGHTGELFF
TRBV23-1	-	-	TRBJ1-6	TGCGCCAGCAGTCGAACCTTGCAGGGGAGGCTTAGTTCACCCCTCCACTTT	CASSRTLQGRLSSPLHF
TRBV9	-	-	TRBJ1-2	TGTGCCAGCAGCGTAGACAGGGTCGGGGGCTACACCTTC	CASSVDRVGGYTF
TRBV5-4	-	-	TRBJ2-7	TGTGCCAGCAGCTTAGGCTACGAGCAGTACTTC	CASSLGYEQYF
TRBV18	-	-	TRBJ2-1	TGTGCCAGCTCGCCTTCAACTTACCGGTTCTTC	CASSPSTYRFF
TRBV6-5	-	-	TRBJ1-5	TGTGCCAGCGGTAGACATCAGCCCCAGCATTTT	CASGRHQPQHF
TRBV27	-	-	TRBJ1-4	TGTGCCAGCAGGCGGTACAGCAATCTTGAAAAACTGTTTTTT	CASRRYSNLEKLFF
TRBV5-4	-	TRBD2	TRBJ2-1	TGTGCCAGCAGCTCGGGGGGTGAGCAGTTCTTC	CASSSGGEQFF